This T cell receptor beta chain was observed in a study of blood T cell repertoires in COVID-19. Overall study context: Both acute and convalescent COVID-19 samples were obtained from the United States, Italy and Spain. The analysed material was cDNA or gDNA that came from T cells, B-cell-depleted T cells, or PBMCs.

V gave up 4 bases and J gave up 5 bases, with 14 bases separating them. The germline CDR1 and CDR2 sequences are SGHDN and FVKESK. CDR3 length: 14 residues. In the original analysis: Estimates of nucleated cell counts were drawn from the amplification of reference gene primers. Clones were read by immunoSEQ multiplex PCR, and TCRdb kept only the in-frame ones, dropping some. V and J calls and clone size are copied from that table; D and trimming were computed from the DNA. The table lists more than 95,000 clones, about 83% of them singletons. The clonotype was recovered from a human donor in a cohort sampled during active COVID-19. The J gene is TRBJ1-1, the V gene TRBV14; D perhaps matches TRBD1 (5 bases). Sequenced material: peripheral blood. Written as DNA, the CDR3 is TGTGCCAGCAGCCCCCGGGTGGGGCTGACTGAAGCTTTCTTT. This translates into CASSPRVGLTEAFF.